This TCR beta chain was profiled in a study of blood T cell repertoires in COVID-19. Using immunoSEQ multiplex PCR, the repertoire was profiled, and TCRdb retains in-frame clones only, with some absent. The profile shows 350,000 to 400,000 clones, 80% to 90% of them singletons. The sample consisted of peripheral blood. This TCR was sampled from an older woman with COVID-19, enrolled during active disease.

CDR3 loop: CASTPLAGGEGGYTF. DNA for the CDR3: TGTGCCAGCACCCCCCTGGCAGGGGGCGAGGGAGGCTACACCTTC. The V call is TRBV28, the J call TRBJ1-2, with 8 bases aligning to TRBD1. The CDR3 spans 15 residues. Trimming took 7 bases from V and 8 from J; bases not matched to a gene: 15. Germline V CDR1 and CDR2: MDHEN, SYDVKM.